A selection of T cell receptor beta chains follows, all from one sample in a study of blood T cells in healthy people across ages. TCRdb fed the 5' RACE reads into MiXCR, producing one record per CDR3 protein. The sample has about 730,000 distinct CDR3 sequences, roughly 44% seen once; the top ten hold 20%. The specimen was blood. These receptors all come from a woman in her sixties or seventies in good health. Both conserved end residues are part of each CDR3. Fields, in order: clone size, D gene, J gene, V gene, CDR3 DNA, CDR3 protein. D genes are given only for firm matches. Size is omitted from some rows. Given values are once, few, many or a class for expanded clones.

abundance: .
d_gene: TRBD2
j_gene: TRBJ2-4
v_gene: TRBV11-1
CDR3nt: TGTGCCAGCAGCGGGGACCCGGGACCCGGGACTAGCGTGAACATTCAGTACTTC
CDR3aa: CASSGDPGPGTSVNIQYF

abundance: .
d_gene: TRBD1
j_gene: TRBJ1-1
v_gene: TRBV20-1
CDR3nt: TGCAGTGCTGGTCGGGGACAGGGCTTTTTCACTGAAGCTTTCTTT
CDR3aa: CSAGRGQGFFTEAFF

abundance: .
d_gene: TRBD1
j_gene: TRBJ2-1
v_gene: TRBV5-5
CDR3nt: TGTGCCAGCAGCTTGGGACAGGGGTACTCCAATGAGCAGTTCTTC
CDR3aa: CASSLGQGYSNEQFF

abundance: .
d_gene: .
j_gene: TRBJ2-5
v_gene: TRBV3-1
CDR3nt: TGTGCCAGCAGCCAAGATCGGATGCGACAAGAGACCCAGTACTTC
CDR3aa: CASSQDRMRQETQYF

abundance: many
d_gene: TRBD2
j_gene: TRBJ2-7
v_gene: TRBV11-2
CDR3nt: TGTGCCAGCAGCCCCCGATTAGCGGGGCAAGCCTACGAGCAGTACTTC
CDR3aa: CASSPRLAGQAYEQYF

abundance: many
d_gene: .
j_gene: TRBJ2-3
v_gene: TRBV24-1
CDR3nt: TGTGCCACCAGTGATTCGGGACGACCCACAGATACGCAGTATTTT
CDR3aa: CATSDSGRPTDTQYF

abundance: .
d_gene: TRBD2
j_gene: TRBJ2-3
v_gene: TRBV13
CDR3nt: TGTGCCAGCAGCACCTCCGGGACTAGCGGGAGCACAGATACGCAGTATTTT
CDR3aa: CASSTSGTSGSTDTQYF

abundance: .
d_gene: .
j_gene: TRBJ1-5
v_gene: TRBV10-3
CDR3nt: TGTGCCATCAGTGCCAGCACGGGGGGGGATCAGCCCCAGCATTTT
CDR3aa: CAISASTGGDQPQHF

abundance: many
d_gene: .
j_gene: TRBJ2-7
v_gene: TRBV5-1
CDR3nt: TGCGCCAGCAGCTTTAGCCAGGGGTTGATCTCCGAGCAGTACTTC
CDR3aa: CASSFSQGLISEQYF

abundance: .
d_gene: .
j_gene: TRBJ1-1
v_gene: TRBV13
CDR3nt: TGTGCCAGCAGCAAAATAGCGGGGAACACTGAAGCTTTCTTT
CDR3aa: CASSKIAGNTEAFF

abundance: .
d_gene: TRBD2
j_gene: TRBJ2-7
v_gene: TRBV20-1
CDR3nt: TGCAGTGCGACCCCTAGCGGGATTAACTACGAGCAGTACTTC
CDR3aa: CSATPSGINYEQYF

abundance: .
d_gene: TRBD2
j_gene: TRBJ2-7
v_gene: TRBV6-5
CDR3nt: TGTGCCAGCAAAGTGGCAGAAAAGGGACTAGCCTACGAGCAGTACTTC
CDR3aa: CASKVAEKGLAYEQYF

abundance: .
d_gene: .
j_gene: TRBJ2-3
v_gene: TRBV4-3
CDR3nt: TGCGCCAGCAGCCCTTATTCCTCGGGGGAGCCCACAGATACGCAGTATTTT
CDR3aa: CASSPYSSGEPTDTQYF

abundance: .
d_gene: .
j_gene: TRBJ1-5
v_gene: TRBV3-1
CDR3nt: TGTGCCAGCAGCCAAGAAACGGATAATCAGCCCCAGCATTTT
CDR3aa: CASSQETDNQPQHF

abundance: .
d_gene: TRBD1
j_gene: TRBJ1-2
v_gene: TRBV27
CDR3nt: TGTGCCAGCAGTGTACAGGGGTTCTCTAACTATGGCTACACCTTC
CDR3aa: CASSVQGFSNYGYTF

abundance: .
d_gene: .
j_gene: TRBJ2-1
v_gene: TRBV5-5
CDR3nt: TGTGCCAGCAGTCTACAGCGATCCGTGAGTGTTAATGAGCAGTTCTTC
CDR3aa: CASSLQRSVSVNEQFF

abundance: few
d_gene: TRBD2
j_gene: TRBJ2-1
v_gene: TRBV4-1
CDR3nt: TGCGCCAGCAGCCAAGTGCTAGCGGGAATCCGGGTATATGCTGAGCAGTTCTTC
CDR3aa: CASSQVLAGIRVYAEQFF

abundance: .
d_gene: TRBD1
j_gene: TRBJ1-4
v_gene: TRBV20-1
CDR3nt: TGCAGTGCTATCCCCCGGGGGACAGGGAGTGAAAAACTGTTTTTT
CDR3aa: CSAIPRGTGSEKLFF

abundance: .
d_gene: .
j_gene: TRBJ1-2
v_gene: TRBV12-3/TRBV12-4
CDR3nt: TGTGCCAGCAGTGGGGGGGAGACCACTAACTATGGCTACACCTTC
CDR3aa: CASSGGETTNYGYTF

abundance: .
d_gene: TRBD1
j_gene: TRBJ2-3
v_gene: TRBV24-1
CDR3nt: TGTGCCACCAGTGGTGACACAGGGGGCCACACAGATACGCAGTATTTT
CDR3aa: CATSGDTGGHTDTQYF

abundance: .
d_gene: .
j_gene: TRBJ1-2
v_gene: TRBV30
CDR3nt: TGTGCCTGGAGTGGGATTGGGGGCTACACCTTC
CDR3aa: CAWSGIGGYTF

abundance: .
d_gene: TRBD2
j_gene: TRBJ2-1
v_gene: TRBV29-1
CDR3nt: TGCAGCGTTACGGGACTAGACGTAGGTGAGCAGTTCTTC
CDR3aa: CSVTGLDVGEQFF

abundance: .
d_gene: TRBD2
j_gene: TRBJ2-7
v_gene: TRBV3-1
CDR3nt: TGTGCCAGCAGCCCTCGGACTAGCGGGAGGGTTAGCGAGCAGTACTTC
CDR3aa: CASSPRTSGRVSEQYF